This T cell receptor beta chain was recovered during a study of vaccination and CD4 T cells after COVID-19. This CDR3 spans 14 amino acids. V dropped 3 bases and J dropped 7 bases, with 10 bases sitting between them. Treatment denoted: roughly nine-day PBMC culture with coronavirus spike peptide pools or control peptides (ViraFEST assay). A note on this clonotype: Its antigen remains unknown.

CD4+ T cells that had been cultured provided DNA sequenced with the Oncomine TCR Beta short-read assay. TCRdb re-derived calls from the PCR reads in MiXCR, one entry per CDR3 protein. The data hold thousands of distinct CDR3 sequences, with 55% to 75% observed a single time. The J gene is TRBJ1-6, the V gene TRBV12-3 or TRBV12-4; D unclear. This clonotype originated in a human donor who had recovered from COVID-19. The sequenced material came from CD4+ T cells from blood, cultured in vitro. The CDR3 DNA sequence: TGTGCCAGCAGTTTCGGGCAGTTAAATTCACCCCTCCACTTT. Translated, it gives CASSFGQLNSPLHF.